The clone carrying this TCR beta chain showed up just once. Its antigen remains unidentified. This entry comes from a study of cytomegalovirus exposure and HLA in healthy donors. Study-wide findings and caveats: A later analysis showed HLA-associated TCR beta chains outstripping equally common others in clonal expansion. Later on, an analysis tied about 17,000 TCR beta sequences to HLA alleles at 0.05 false discovery rate. In vitro work confirmed that three CMV-associated chains recognize CMV antigens.

Primers: 60 Vbeta forward and 13 Jbeta reverse. The protocol was immunoSEQ multiplex PCR, while the TCRdb copy is restricted to in-frame clones and leaves out a portion. The table shows approximately 120,000 clones, with more than 65% occurring only once. With V trimmed by 4 bases and J by 10 bases, 6 bases remained unmatched. Germline-derived CDR1 and CDR2 are MDHEN and SYDVKM. This CDR3 is built from 15 residues. The chain recombines TRBV28 with TRBJ1-6; the match to TRBD1 covers 11 bases. Sequenced input: PBMCs. The receptor was isolated from a woman in her thirties or forties in good health and CMV-seropositive. This chain's CDR3 is CASSYPDRGRSPLHF. CDR3 sequence (DNA): TGTGCCAGCAGTTACCCGGACAGGGGGCGGTCACCCCTCCACTTT.